These T cell receptor beta chains were read from a single sample in a study of blood T cell repertoires in COVID-19. Method: immunoSEQ multiplex PCR; TCRdb's copy keeps in-frame clones and lacks some. The repertoire holds 200,000 or so clones, with 70% to 85% as singletons. The source material was peripheral blood. The receptors were sampled from a human donor with acute or convalescent COVID-19. The donor label of this sample is uncertain. CDR3s include the opening cysteine and the closing phenylalanine or tryptophan. Fields, in order: V gene, J gene, clone size, D gene, CDR3 protein, CDR3 DNA. A D gene is named only where the DNA matches it firmly. The size of a clone is reported for some rows only, either as once, few or many, or as a class for expanded clones.

TRBV5-4	TRBJ2-5	few	NA	CASSLEFGETQYF	TGTGCCAGCAGCTTGGAGTTCGGGGAGACCCAGTACTTC
TRBV4-1	TRBJ1-1	few	NA	CASSPTEMNTEAFF	TGCGCCAGCAGCCCAACAGAAATGAACACTGAAGCTTTCTTT
TRBV7-9	TRBJ1-6	NA	TRBD1	CASSLAGQSTRPGSPLHF	TGTGCCAGCAGCTTAGCGGGACAGAGCACCCGCCCAGGTTCACCCCTCCACTTT
TRBV19	TRBJ2-3	NA	TRBD1	CASSIDPGQGRGDTQYF	TGTGCCAGTAGTATAGACCCCGGACAGGGGAGAGGAGATACGCAGTATTTT
TRBV6-6	TRBJ2-1	NA	NA	CASSYGRSNEQFF	TGTGCCAGCAGTTACGGGAGAAGTAATGAGCAGTTCTTC
TRBV5-1	TRBJ2-7	NA	NA	CASSEGEIGEQYF	TGCGCCAGCAGCGAGGGGGAGATAGGGGAGCAGTACTTC
TRBV12-3/TRBV12-4	TRBJ1-2	once	NA	CASSLQGGGYTF	TGTGCCAGCAGTTTGCAGGGAGGAGGCTACACCTTC
TRBV29-1	TRBJ1-1	NA	TRBD1	CSVGEPTGLAFF	TGCAGCGTGGGGGAGCCGACAGGGTTGGCTTTCTTT
TRBV7-2	TRBJ2-5	NA	NA	CASSLVVLAGETQYF	TGTGCCAGCAGCTTAGTCGTCCTAGCCGGAGAGACCCAGTACTTC
TRBV7-2	TRBJ1-4	NA	TRBD1	CASSETGGRTNEKLFF	TGTGCCAGCAGCGAGACAGGGGGCAGGACTAATGAAAAACTGTTTTTT
TRBV5-4	TRBJ2-1	NA	NA	CASSPTASSNNEQFF	TGTGCCAGCAGCCCGACAGCGTCTTCCAACAATGAGCAGTTCTTC
TRBV6-5	TRBJ2-7	NA	TRBD2	CASSPPGLHYEQYF	TGTGCCAGCAGTCCCCCGGGACTACACTACGAGCAGTACTTC
TRBV11-2	TRBJ2-1	NA	NA	CASSLGQNSYNEQFF	TGTGCCAGCAGCTTAGGGCAGAACTCCTACAATGAGCAGTTCTTC
TRBV12-3/TRBV12-4	TRBJ1-3	NA	NA	CASSGTSGNTIYF	TGTGCCAGCAGTGGGACAAGTGGAAACACCATATATTTT
TRBV5-6	TRBJ1-1	NA	NA	CASSPRYRDTEAFF	TGTGCCAGCAGCCCCAGATACAGGGACACTGAAGCTTTCTTT
TRBV2	TRBJ2-1	NA	TRBD2	CASSDSLAGDREQFF	TGTGCCAGCAGTGATTCATTAGCGGGGGACCGAGAGCAGTTCTTC
TRBV25-1	TRBJ1-2	NA	TRBD1	CASSDHRGWSYGYTF	TGTGCCAGCAGTGACCACAGGGGTTGGAGCTATGGCTACACCTTC
TRBV7-9	TRBJ2-3	once	TRBD2	CASSLGLRASTDTQYF	TGTGCCAGCAGCTTGGGACTACGTGCTAGCACAGATACGCAGTATTTT
TRBV7-9	TRBJ1-1	once	NA	CASSSVNTEAFF	TGTGCCAGCAGCTCGGTGAACACTGAAGCTTTCTTT
TRBV18	TRBJ2-2	once	TRBD2	CASSPPGRGSTGELFF	TGTGCCAGCTCACCTCCCGGGAGGGGGAGTACCGGGGAGCTGTTTTTT
TRBV19	TRBJ2-7	NA	NA	CASSAGYEQYF	TGTGCCAGTAGTGCAGGCTACGAGCAGTACTTC
TRBV4-1	TRBJ1-1	NA	NA	CASSQESRVRTEAFF	TGCGCCAGCAGCCAAGAATCGCGGGTAAGGACTGAAGCTTTCTTT
TRBV12-3/TRBV12-4	TRBJ2-7	NA	TRBD1	CASRTGGSYEQYF	TGTGCCAGCAGGACAGGGGGCTCCTACGAGCAGTACTTC
TRBV1	TRBJ2-7	NA	NA	CTSSLGTTQTYEQYF	TGCACCAGCAGCCTTGGGACTACCCAAACTTACGAGCAGTACTTC
TRBV10-3	TRBJ1-5	NA	TRBD1	CAISTGGAGQPQHF	TGTGCCATCAGTACAGGGGGCGCGGGTCAGCCCCAGCATTTT
TRBV7-9	TRBJ2-7	NA	TRBD2	CASSPGLAGTYEQYF	TGTGCCAGCAGCCCAGGACTAGCGGGCACCTACGAGCAGTACTTC
TRBV6-5	TRBJ1-2	NA	NA	CASSSGYGYTF	TGTGCCAGCAGTTCGGGCTATGGCTACACCTTC
TRBV6-5	TRBJ1-2	NA	NA	CASSYSNRNYGYTF	TGTGCCAGCAGTTACTCGAACCGGAACTATGGCTACACCTTC
TRBV5-8	TRBJ2-2	NA	NA	CASSLASGYTGELFF	TGTGCCAGCAGCTTGGCCTCAGGATATACCGGGGAGCTGTTTTTT
TRBV9	TRBJ2-1	once	NA	CASSPRVVSGNEQFF	TGTGCCAGCAGCCCCCGGGTCGTTTCGGGCAATGAGCAGTTCTTC
TRBV28	TRBJ1-2	NA	TRBD1	CASSPMGQLRGYTF	TGTGCCAGCAGTCCTATGGGACAGCTCAGAGGCTACACCTTC
TRBV5-8	TRBJ1-2	NA	NA	CASSLTGNGYTF	TGTGCCAGCAGCTTGACAGGGAATGGCTACACCTTC
TRBV6-5	TRBJ1-2	NA	NA	CASRTAGGVYGYTF	TGTGCCAGCAGGACGGCTGGGGGGGTATATGGCTACACCTTC
TRBV9	TRBJ1-3	NA	NA	CASSYSGNTIYF	TGTGCCAGCAGCTACTCTGGAAACACCATATATTTT
TRBV3-1/TRBV3-2	TRBJ1-4	NA	NA	CASSQIPGGNEKLFF	TGTGCCAGCAGCCAAATACCGGGCGGGAATGAAAAACTGTTTTTT
TRBV4-3	TRBJ2-1	once	NA	CASSQEWRGEQFF	TGCGCCAGCAGCCAAGAATGGAGAGGTGAGCAGTTCTTC
TRBV2	TRBJ1-1	once	NA	CASSVLANTEAFF	TGTGCCAGCAGTGTTCTGGCGAACACTGAAGCTTTCTTT
TRBV6-6	TRBJ1-2	NA	NA	CASSYQAGKGGYTF	TGTGCCAGCAGTTACCAGGCAGGGAAGGGTGGCTACACCTTC
TRBV11-2	TRBJ2-1	NA	TRBD2	CASSPGLEREQFF	TGTGCCAGCAGCCCCGGACTAGAACGGGAGCAGTTCTTC
TRBV29-1	TRBJ2-2	NA	TRBD2	CSGRGEGAGELFF	TGCAGCGGTCGGGGGGAAGGCGCCGGGGAGCTGTTTTTT
TRBV4-2	TRBJ2-3	many	NA	CASSQGSLGDTQYF	TGTGCCAGCAGCCAAGGATCCCTAGGAGATACGCAGTATTTT